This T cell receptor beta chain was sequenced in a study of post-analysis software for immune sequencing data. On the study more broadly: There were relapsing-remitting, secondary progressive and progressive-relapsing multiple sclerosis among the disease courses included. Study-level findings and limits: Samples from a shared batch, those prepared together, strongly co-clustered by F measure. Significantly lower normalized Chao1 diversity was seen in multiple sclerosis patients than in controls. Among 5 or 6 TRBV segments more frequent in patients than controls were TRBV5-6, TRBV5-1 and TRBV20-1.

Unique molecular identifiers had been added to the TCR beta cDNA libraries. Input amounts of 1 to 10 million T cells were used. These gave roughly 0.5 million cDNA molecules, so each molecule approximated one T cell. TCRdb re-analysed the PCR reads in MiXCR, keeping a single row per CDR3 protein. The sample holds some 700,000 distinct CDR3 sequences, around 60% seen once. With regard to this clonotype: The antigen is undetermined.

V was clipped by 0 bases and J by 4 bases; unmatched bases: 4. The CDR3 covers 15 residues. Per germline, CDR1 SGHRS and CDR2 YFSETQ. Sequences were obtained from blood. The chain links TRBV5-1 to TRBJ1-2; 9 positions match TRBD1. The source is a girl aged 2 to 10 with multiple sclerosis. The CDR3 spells CASSLALGQGYGYTF. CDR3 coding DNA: TGCGCCAGCAGCTTGGCTTTGGGACAGGGCTATGGCTACACCTTC. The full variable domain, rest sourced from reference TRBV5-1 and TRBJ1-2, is KAGVTQTPRYLIKTRGQQVTLSCSPISGHRSVSWYQQTPGQGLQFLFEYFSETQRNKGNFPGRFSGRQFSNSRSEMNVSTLELGDSALYLCASSLALGQGYGYTFGSGTRLTVV.